The entry below gives a single TCR beta chain sequence along with its context. These data belong to a study of T-cell memory formation after mild COVID-19. 5'RACE primed from the constant segment yielded TCR alpha and TCR beta cDNA libraries bearing sample barcodes and UMIs. From the 5' RACE reads, TCRdb called clonotypes with MiXCR, one entry per CDR3 protein. The profile covers around 110,000 distinct CDR3 sequences, with 14% appearing a single time and 35% to 40% taken by the ten largest. V was pared by 0 bases and J by 4 bases, with 13 bases of the junction left unmatched. This CDR3 region has 19 residues. Germline assignment: CDR1 DFQATT and CDR2 SNEGSKA (reference sequence).

This TCR was sampled from a man aged 18 to 29 who had mild COVID-19 (a few samples of this study predate the infection). Cell type and time point are not known. The sample comprised PBMCs or a T cell subset sorted from them (not recorded which). The genes are TRBV20-1 and TRBJ2-2; 11 bases match TRBD2. The CDR3 DNA reads TGCAGTGCTAGAGATCGACCGGGACTAGCGGAACTCACCACCGGGGAGCTGTTTTTT. Amino acids: CSARDRPGLAELTTGELFF.